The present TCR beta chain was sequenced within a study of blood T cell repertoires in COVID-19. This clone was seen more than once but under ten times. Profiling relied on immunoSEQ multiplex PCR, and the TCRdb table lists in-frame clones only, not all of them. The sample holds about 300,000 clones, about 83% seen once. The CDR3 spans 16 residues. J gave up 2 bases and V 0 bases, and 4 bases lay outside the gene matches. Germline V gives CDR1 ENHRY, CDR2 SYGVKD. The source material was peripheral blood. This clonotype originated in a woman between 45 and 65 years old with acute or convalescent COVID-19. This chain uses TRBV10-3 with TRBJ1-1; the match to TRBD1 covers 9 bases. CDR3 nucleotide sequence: TGTGCCATCAGTGAGTCGACAGGGGGGGGTAACACTGAAGCTTTCTTT. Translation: CAISESTGGGNTEAFF.